A selection of T cell receptor beta chains follows, all from one sample in a study of blood T cell repertoires in COVID-19. Method: immunoSEQ multiplex PCR; TCRdb's copy keeps in-frame clones and lacks some. This repertoire shows tens of thousands of clones, roughly 87% found once; its top ten account for around 1.6%. Sequenced input: peripheral blood. These TCRs come from a man aged 60 to 75 with acute or convalescent COVID-19. Each CDR3 is given without its conserved first and last residue. The D gene is left open where the match is weak. Part of the rows lack a size; the others show once, few, many or a class for expanded clones.

V	J	length	size	D	CDR3
TRBV12-3/TRBV12-4	TRBJ2-1	11	-	-	ASSFSVYNEQF
TRBV24-1	TRBJ2-7	14	-	-	ATSDGIASGSYEQY
TRBV19	TRBJ2-3	13	once	TRBD2	ASSRLAGGPDTQY
TRBV18	TRBJ2-3	13	-	-	ASSPTRISTDTQY
TRBV19	TRBJ2-1	13	-	-	ASSAEGQPYNEQF
TRBV27	TRBJ1-4	14	-	TRBD1	ASSFGTAGFHEKLF
TRBV5-1	TRBJ1-5	12	once	-	ASSLGEGRQPQH
TRBV10-2	TRBJ1-5	11	few	-	ASRQGKNQPQH
TRBV18	TRBJ1-5	15	-	-	ASSPGPQGIGNQPQH
TRBV7-8	TRBJ2-7	13	-	-	ASSSSGVGSYEQY
TRBV2	TRBJ1-1	13	-	TRBD1	ASNPGQGHWTEAF